These 18 T cell receptor beta chains came from one sample sequenced in a study of blood T cell repertoires in COVID-19. The protocol was immunoSEQ multiplex PCR, while the TCRdb copy is restricted to in-frame clones and leaves out a portion. This sample has 52,000 or so clones, with 90% found just once. Sequenced sample: peripheral blood. These receptors all stem from a human donor in a cohort sampled during active COVID-19.

The rearrangement links TRBV7-3 to TRBJ2-5, with TRBD2 identical over 10 bases. The germline gives CDR1 SGHTA, CDR2 FQGTGA. This CDR3 region has 14 residues. V shed 5 bases and J 5 bases; nucleotides not matched to a gene: 5. CDR3 protein: CASSQGLARETQYF. The CDR3 nucleotides read TGTGCCAGCAGCCAGGGACTAGCGAGGGAGACCCAGTACTTC.

CDR3 sequence (DNA): TGTGCCAGTAGTACCACAGGGGGTCTCACATCCGAGCAGTACTTC. Encoded protein: CASSTTGGLTSEQYF. The rearrangement uses TRBV19 and TRBJ2-7; 8 bases line up with TRBD1. This CDR3 spans 15 amino acids. Germline V gives CDR1 LNHDA, CDR2 SQIVND (reference sequence). V shed 4 bases, J shed 6 bases, and the junction held 11 bases outside the gene matches.

The chain recombines TRBV4-1 with TRBJ2-3; 8 nucleotides agree with TRBD2. Germline V CDR1 and CDR2: MGHRA, YSYEKL. This CDR3 has 16 residues. V was clipped by 0 bases and J by 1 base; unmatched bases: 3. The CDR3 bases are TGCGCCAGCAGCCAAGAGAGTAGCGGGGGCACAGATACGCAGTATTTT. Translation: CASSQESSGGTDTQYF.

V gene TRBV3-1 (or the pseudogene TRBV3-2) combines with J gene TRBJ1-6, with D possibly being TRBD1 (6 bases). Germline V gene sequence: CDR1 LGHDT, CDR2 YNNKEL (reference sequence). This CDR3 is 14 amino acids long. Trimming left V 1 base short and J 9 bases short, with 10 bases between. The CDR3 DNA is TGTGCCAGCAGCCAAGGGACAGAAGCTTCACCCCTCCACTTT. Translation gives CASSQGTEASPLHF.

The genes are TRBV30 and TRBJ2-5, with D uncertain. Germline V gene sequence: CDR1 GTSNPN, CDR2 SVGIG (reference sequence). The V end was cut by 7 bases, the J end by 4 bases, with 10 bases between. There are 11 residues in the CDR3. The CDR3 here is CALAMRETQYF. CDR3 DNA sequence: TGTGCCTTAGCAATGCGAGAGACCCAGTACTTC.

The chain links TRBV6-5 to TRBJ1-5, with TRBD1 identical over 7 bases. V gave up 8 bases and J gave up 4 bases; unmatched junction bases: 2. Germline V gene sequence: CDR1 MNHEY, CDR2 SVGAGI. This CDR3 has 12 amino acids. CDR3 loop: CASAGQNQPQHF. DNA for the CDR3: TGTGCCAGCGCGGGACAGAATCAGCCCCAGCATTTT.

The chain joins TRBV5-1 to TRBJ2-7, with TRBD2 matching 10 bases. CDR3 length: 15 amino acids. With 5 bases clipped from V and 0 bases from J, the junction kept 5 bases outside the gene matches. Germline CDR1 reads SGHRS; CDR2 reads YFSETQ. In nucleotides, the CDR3 is TGCGCCAGCAGGACCGGGACTAGCGTCTCCTACGAGCAGTACTTC. Translation gives CASRTGTSVSYEQYF. The complete variable domain, with remaining parts taken from reference TRBV5-1 and TRBJ2-7, reads KAGVTQTPRYLIKTRGQQVTLSCSPISGHRSVSWYQQTPGQGLQFLFEYFSETQRNKGNFPGRFSGRQFSNSRSEMNVSTLELGDSALYLCASRTGTSVSYEQYFGPGTRLTVT.

The V call is TRBV4-1, the J call TRBJ2-7, with D possibly TRBD2 on 6 matching bases. CDR3 length: 15 amino acids. V was cut by 0 bases and J by 2 bases, with 11 bases left in between. Per the germline V gene, CDR1 is MGHRA and CDR2 is YSYEKL. The chain's CDR3 is CASSQDLREAYEQYF. CDR3 nucleotides: TGCGCCAGCAGCCAAGATTTGAGGGAGGCCTACGAGCAGTACTTC.

This chain links TRBV2 with TRBJ2-1; possibly TRBD1 for D (5 bases). V was trimmed by 7 bases and J by 8 bases, leaving 15 bases between them. This CDR3 comprises 13 residues. CDR1 and CDR2 (germline): SNHLY, FYNNEI. CDR3 sequence (DNA): TGTGCCAGCAACAGGCCTCCGAGCGATGAGCAGTTCTTC. It encodes CASNRPPSDEQFF. Drawing the rest from reference TRBV2 and TRBJ2-1, the complete variable domain is EPEVTQTPSHQVTQMGQEVILRCVPISNHLYFYWYRQILGQKVEFLVSFYNNEISEKSEIFDDQFSVERPDGSNFTLKIRSTKLEDSAMYFCASNRPPSDEQFFGPGTRLTVL.

The chain joins TRBV5-5 to TRBJ2-5, with TRBD1 matching over 10 bases. CDR3 length equals 15 residues. J lost 5 bases, V lost 4 bases, and 8 bases had no gene match. The germline gives CDR1 SGHKS, CDR2 YYEKEE (reference sequence). The DNA of the CDR3 is TGTGCCAGCAGCCGGAGGGGGGACAGGGGCGAGACCCAGTACTTC. Translating it yields CASSRRGDRGETQYF. Variable domain in full (rest from reference TRBV5-5 and TRBJ2-5): DAGVTQSPTHLIKTRGQQVTLRCSPISGHKSVSWYQQVLGQGPQFIFQYYEKEERGRGNFPDRFSARQFPNYSSELNVNALLLGDSALYLCASSRRGDRGETQYFGPGTRLLVL.

The gene calls are TRBV6-5 and TRBJ1-2; 8 nucleotides match TRBD1. The V gene's germline CDR1 is MNHEY and CDR2 SVGAGI. The CDR3 totals 13 residues. The trim removed 6 bases at V and 4 bases at J, leaving 4 bases unmatched. CDR3 bases: TGTGCCAGCAGCCTGGACAGGGCCTATGGCTACACCTTC. This codes for CASSLDRAYGYTF.

This clone was seen a handful of times. J is TRBJ2-7 and V is TRBV30; D possibly corresponds to TRBD2 (6 bases). Trimming pared 7 bases from V and 1 base from J, leaving 17 bases between. CDR1 and CDR2 (germline): GTSNPN, SVGIG (reference sequence). The CDR3 is 14 residues long. CDR3 protein: CASRRDSPSYEQYF. The CDR3 nucleotides are TGTGCCTCCCGCCGGGACTCACCTTCCTACGAGCAGTACTTC. Using reference TRBV30 and TRBJ2-7 for the parts outside the CDR3, the full variable domain is SQTIHQWPATLVQPVGSPLSLECTVEGTSNPNLYWYRQAAGRGLQLLFYSVGIGQISSEVPQNLSASRPQDRQFILSSKKLLLSDSGFYLCASRRDSPSYEQYFGPGTRLTVT.

V and J are TRBV7-2 and TRBJ2-7; 11 positions match TRBD1. Germline CDR1 and CDR2: SGHTA and FQGNSA. This CDR3 is built from 15 residues. V dropped 3 bases and J dropped 5; count of bases not matched to a gene: 6. The chain's CDR3 is CASSLGTGGFNEQYF. Here the CDR3 DNA reads TGTGCCAGCAGCTTGGGGACAGGGGGGTTCAACGAGCAGTACTTC.

The V call is TRBV30, the J call TRBJ2-2, with a tentative D call TRBD2 (6 bases). The CDR3 runs to 13 residues. V was trimmed by 5 bases and J by 4 bases, leaving 11 bases between them. Germline assignment: CDR1 GTSNPN and CDR2 SVGIG (reference sequence). The DNA for the CDR3 is TGTGCCTGGCGACTAGTGGGCACCGGGGAGCTGTTTTTT. Translation gives CAWRLVGTGELFF.

The chain is built from TRBV6-1 and TRBJ1-6; D possibly corresponds to TRBD1 (5 bases). The CDR3 runs to 15 residues. Between the trimmed V and J ends, which lost 1 base and 7 bases, there was a span of 11 bases. Germline V lookup: CDR1 MNHNS, CDR2 SASEGT. The CDR3 DNA follows: TGTGCCAGCAGTGAAGGGCAGGGTTGGAATTCACCCCTCCACTTT. Translated, it gives CASSEGQGWNSPLHF.

J is TRBJ2-1 and V is TRBV5-1; 9 bases fit TRBD2. J lost 0 bases, V lost 2 bases, and 3 bases had no gene match. This CDR3 is built from 16 residues. Per germline, CDR1 SGHRS and CDR2 YFSETQ. The CDR3 DNA is TGCGCCAGCAGCTTCCTAGCGGGGAACTCCTACAATGAGCAGTTCTTC. Translation gives CASSFLAGNSYNEQFF.

The chain employs TRBV7-9 and TRBJ1-1; D call uncertain. V was cut by 1 base and J by 6 bases, with 9 bases left in between. The germline CDR1 and CDR2 sequences are SEHNR and FQNEAQ (reference sequence). The CDR3 has 13 residues. The CDR3 protein is CASSLGAGAEAFF. The CDR3 DNA reads TGTGCCAGCAGCTTAGGGGCCGGGGCTGAAGCTTTCTTT.

The gene calls are TRBV6-2 or TRBV6-3 and TRBJ1-4, with D hard to call. The CDR3 spans 14 residues. Germline lookup yields CDR1 MNHEY and CDR2 SVGEGT. Trimming pared 4 bases from V and 4 bases from J, leaving 10 bases between. For the CDR3, the DNA is TGTGCCAGCAGTTCCCGTGGCCTTAATGAAAAACTGTTTTTT. Translated, it gives CASSSRGLNEKLFF.